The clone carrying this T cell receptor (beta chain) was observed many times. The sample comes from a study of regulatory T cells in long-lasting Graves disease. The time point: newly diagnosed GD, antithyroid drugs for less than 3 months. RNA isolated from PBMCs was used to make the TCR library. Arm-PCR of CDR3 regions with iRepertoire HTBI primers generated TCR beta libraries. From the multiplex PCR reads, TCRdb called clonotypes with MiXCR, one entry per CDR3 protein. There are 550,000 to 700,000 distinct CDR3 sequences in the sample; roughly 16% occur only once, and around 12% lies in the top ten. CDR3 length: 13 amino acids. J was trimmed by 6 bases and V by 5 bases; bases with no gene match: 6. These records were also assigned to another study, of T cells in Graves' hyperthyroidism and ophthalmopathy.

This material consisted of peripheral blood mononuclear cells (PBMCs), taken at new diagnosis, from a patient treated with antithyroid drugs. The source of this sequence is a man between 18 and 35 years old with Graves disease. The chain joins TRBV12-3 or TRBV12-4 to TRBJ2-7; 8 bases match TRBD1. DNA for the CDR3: TGTGCCAGCAGTCCCGGACAGGGCGGCGAGCAGTACTTC. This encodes CASSPGQGGEQYF.